The rows below give T cell receptor beta chains drawn from one sample of a study of shared clonotypes between healthy human individuals. The protocol was immunoSEQ multiplex PCR, while the TCRdb copy is restricted to in-frame clones and leaves out a portion. Seen here are a few million clones, 85% to 95% observed once, and the top ten hold roughly 0.14%. Material for sequencing was naive CD4+ T cells sorted from blood. These receptors were collected from a man between 18 and 35 years old in good health. Each CDR3 is given with its conserved first and last residue. Each record gives: clone size, J gene, V gene, D gene, CDR3 protein, CDR3 DNA. A D gene is named only where the DNA matches it firmly. Size tells how often a clone was seen (once, few, many) or the class of an expanded clone, and some rows leave it out.

clone_size: .; j_call: TRBJ1-5; v_call: TRBV30; d_call: TRBD1; cdr3_aa: CAWSVRTGVSNQPQHF; cdr3_nt: TGTGCCTGGAGTGTTAGGACAGGGGTAAGCAATCAGCCCCAGCATTTT
clone_size: .; j_call: TRBJ2-5; v_call: TRBV7-2; d_call: TRBD2; cdr3_aa: CASSRAGGPKTQYF; cdr3_nt: TGTGCCAGCAGCAGGGCGGGGGGCCCCAAGACCCAGTACTTC
clone_size: .; j_call: TRBJ2-5; v_call: TRBV2; d_call: .; cdr3_aa: CASSDTTAQETQYF; cdr3_nt: TGTGCCAGCAGTGACACGACAGCTCAAGAGACCCAGTACTTC
clone_size: .; j_call: TRBJ2-7; v_call: TRBV9; d_call: .; cdr3_aa: CASSVGSGPYEQYF; cdr3_nt: TGTGCCAGCAGCGTAGGATCAGGGCCCTACGAGCAGTACTTC
clone_size: .; j_call: TRBJ2-1; v_call: TRBV7-8; d_call: TRBD2; cdr3_aa: CATAAYRIPSGRAVYNEQFF; cdr3_nt: TGTGCCACCGCAGCTTATCGAATCCCTAGCGGGAGGGCCGTCTACAATGAGCAGTTCTTC
clone_size: .; j_call: TRBJ1-2; v_call: TRBV5-6; d_call: TRBD1; cdr3_aa: CASSSLGTGNYGYTF; cdr3_nt: TGTGCCAGCAGCTCGTTGGGGACAGGGAACTATGGCTACACCTTC
clone_size: .; j_call: TRBJ1-4; v_call: TRBV5-1; d_call: .; cdr3_aa: CASSSTATNEKLFF; cdr3_nt: TGCGCCAGCAGCTCGACGGCAACTAATGAAAAACTGTTTTTT
clone_size: .; j_call: TRBJ2-1; v_call: TRBV5-1; d_call: .; cdr3_aa: CASSSRDSSYNEQFF; cdr3_nt: TGCGCCAGCAGCAGCCGGGACTCCTCCTACAATGAGCAGTTCTTC
clone_size: .; j_call: TRBJ2-7; v_call: TRBV6-1; d_call: .; cdr3_aa: CASRSPYRAYEQYF; cdr3_nt: TGTGCCAGCAGGTCGCCGTACAGGGCCTACGAGCAGTACTTC
clone_size: .; j_call: TRBJ2-1; v_call: TRBV30; d_call: .; cdr3_aa: CAWGGRLDNEQFF; cdr3_nt: TGTGCCTGGGGGGGACGGTTAGACAATGAGCAGTTCTTC
clone_size: once; j_call: TRBJ2-2; v_call: TRBV19; d_call: .; cdr3_aa: CASSAGSRRSQTGELFF; cdr3_nt: TGTGCCAGTAGTGCGGGGTCCAGAAGATCACAGACCGGGGAGCTGTTTTTT
clone_size: .; j_call: TRBJ1-1; v_call: TRBV6-6; d_call: .; cdr3_aa: CASSDHFGRADTEAFF; cdr3_nt: TGTGCCAGCAGCGACCACTTTGGACGGGCGGACACTGAAGCTTTCTTT
clone_size: .; j_call: TRBJ2-7; v_call: TRBV9; d_call: TRBD2; cdr3_aa: CASSVALTPSGGAIEQYF; cdr3_nt: TGTGCCAGCAGCGTAGCCTTAACCCCTAGCGGGGGGGCTATTGAGCAGTACTTC
clone_size: .; j_call: TRBJ2-7; v_call: TRBV5-1; d_call: TRBD1; cdr3_aa: CASSLQGDSGEQYF; cdr3_nt: TGCGCCAGCAGCTTACAGGGGGATTCTGGGGAGCAGTACTTC
clone_size: .; j_call: TRBJ2-5; v_call: TRBV7-9; d_call: .; cdr3_aa: CASSSRTDSETQYF; cdr3_nt: TGTGCCAGCAGTTCACGGACGGATTCGGAGACCCAGTACTTC
clone_size: .; j_call: TRBJ2-7; v_call: TRBV5-1; d_call: TRBD2; cdr3_aa: CASSLVAGGVYEQYF; cdr3_nt: TGCGCCAGCAGCTTGGTGGCGGGAGGGGTCTACGAGCAGTACTTC
clone_size: .; j_call: TRBJ2-1; v_call: TRBV30; d_call: TRBD2; cdr3_aa: CAWSVIRTSGVSYNEQFF; cdr3_nt: TGTGCCTGGAGTGTAATTAGGACTAGCGGAGTCTCCTACAATGAGCAGTTCTTC
clone_size: .; j_call: TRBJ2-7; v_call: TRBV5-4; d_call: .; cdr3_aa: CASSLPRANSYEQYF; cdr3_nt: TGTGCCAGCAGCTTACCACGGGCCAACTCCTACGAGCAGTACTTC
clone_size: .; j_call: TRBJ2-7; v_call: TRBV7-8; d_call: TRBD1; cdr3_aa: CASSSQTGSSYEQYF; cdr3_nt: TGTGCCAGCAGCTCGCAGACAGGGAGCTCCTACGAGCAGTACTTC
clone_size: .; j_call: TRBJ2-7; v_call: TRBV5-4; d_call: .; cdr3_aa: CASSLGGSSYEQYF; cdr3_nt: TGTGCCAGCAGCTTGGGGGGCTCCTCCTACGAGCAGTACTTC
clone_size: .; j_call: TRBJ2-1; v_call: TRBV28; d_call: .; cdr3_aa: CASTGGNYGNNEQFF; cdr3_nt: TGTGCCAGCACGGGCGGCAACTATGGGAACAATGAGCAGTTCTTC
clone_size: once; j_call: TRBJ2-1; v_call: TRBV2; d_call: .; cdr3_aa: CASSTPWGGEQFF; cdr3_nt: TGTGCCAGCAGTACCCCCTGGGGCGGTGAGCAGTTCTTC
clone_size: .; j_call: TRBJ1-2; v_call: TRBV4-1; d_call: .; cdr3_aa: CASSQDEAYGYTF; cdr3_nt: TGCGCCAGCAGCCAAGATGAAGCCTATGGCTACACCTTC
clone_size: .; j_call: TRBJ2-5; v_call: TRBV10-3; d_call: .; cdr3_aa: CAISAGEGETQYF; cdr3_nt: TGTGCCATCAGTGCAGGGGAGGGAGAGACCCAGTACTTC
clone_size: .; j_call: TRBJ2-1; v_call: TRBV18; d_call: .; cdr3_aa: CASSLEPVNEQFF; cdr3_nt: TGTGCCAGCTCACTGGAACCCGTCAATGAGCAGTTCTTC
clone_size: .; j_call: TRBJ2-3; v_call: TRBV30; d_call: TRBD2; cdr3_aa: CAWSTGGAYTDTQYF; cdr3_nt: TGTGCCTGGAGTACCGGGGGGGCCTACACAGATACGCAGTATTTT
clone_size: once; j_call: TRBJ2-7; v_call: TRBV30; d_call: .; cdr3_aa: CAWQAGNSYEQYF; cdr3_nt: TGTGCCTGGCAAGCCGGGAACTCCTACGAGCAGTACTTC
clone_size: once; j_call: TRBJ2-5; v_call: TRBV19; d_call: TRBD1; cdr3_aa: CASSSGGLGETQYF; cdr3_nt: TGTGCCAGTAGTTCAGGGGGCTTGGGGGAGACCCAGTACTTC
clone_size: .; j_call: TRBJ2-5; v_call: TRBV5-4; d_call: TRBD2; cdr3_aa: CASSPAGGRETQYF; cdr3_nt: TGTGCCAGCAGCCCAGCGGGGGGGCGCGAGACCCAGTACTTC
clone_size: .; j_call: TRBJ2-5; v_call: TRBV6-1; d_call: TRBD2; cdr3_aa: CASSTDPGLGETQYF; cdr3_nt: TGTGCCAGCAGTACTGACCCGGGACTAGGAGAGACCCAGTACTTC
clone_size: .; j_call: TRBJ2-7; v_call: TRBV11-2; d_call: .; cdr3_aa: CASSYSGAGTTYEQYF; cdr3_nt: TGTGCCAGCAGCTACTCCGGTGCGGGGACCACCTACGAGCAGTACTTC
clone_size: .; j_call: TRBJ1-6; v_call: TRBV30; d_call: .; cdr3_aa: CAGRTVEYSPLHF; cdr3_nt: TGTGCCGGTAGGACAGTTGAATATTCACCCCTCCACTTT
clone_size: .; j_call: TRBJ2-5; v_call: TRBV10-2; d_call: .; cdr3_aa: CASSESAFQETQYF; cdr3_nt: TGCGCCAGCAGTGAGTCGGCTTTCCAAGAGACCCAGTACTTC
clone_size: once; j_call: TRBJ2-7; v_call: TRBV5-1; d_call: .; cdr3_aa: CASSSWVRSYEQYF; cdr3_nt: TGCGCCAGCAGCTCCTGGGTCAGATCCTACGAGCAGTACTTC
clone_size: .; j_call: TRBJ1-1; v_call: TRBV13; d_call: .; cdr3_aa: CASSPRPNTEAFF; cdr3_nt: TGTGCCAGCAGCCCCCGCCCGAACACTGAAGCTTTCTTT
clone_size: once; j_call: TRBJ2-5; v_call: TRBV7-2; d_call: .; cdr3_aa: CASSGRGVGQTQYF; cdr3_nt: TGTGCCAGCAGCGGCCGGGGAGTCGGACAGACCCAGTACTTC
clone_size: once; j_call: TRBJ2-7; v_call: TRBV15; d_call: .; cdr3_aa: CATSRAYRADEQYF; cdr3_nt: TGTGCCACCAGCAGAGCCTATAGAGCCGACGAGCAGTACTTC
clone_size: .; j_call: TRBJ2-3; v_call: TRBV5-1; d_call: .; cdr3_aa: CASSLGPGGTDTQYF; cdr3_nt: TGCGCCAGCAGCTTAGGACCAGGCGGCACAGATACGCAGTATTTT
clone_size: .; j_call: TRBJ1-1; v_call: TRBV6-5; d_call: .; cdr3_aa: CASSYGALGGTEAFF; cdr3_nt: TGTGCCAGCAGTTACGGGGCTCTGGGGGGCACTGAAGCTTTCTTT
clone_size: .; j_call: TRBJ2-7; v_call: TRBV20-1; d_call: .; cdr3_aa: CSAGTSAEQYF; cdr3_nt: TGCAGTGCCGGGACTTCGGCCGAGCAGTACTTC
clone_size: .; j_call: TRBJ1-2; v_call: TRBV11-2; d_call: .; cdr3_aa: CASSLERQAGGYTF; cdr3_nt: TGTGCCAGCAGCTTAGAGAGACAGGCCGGGGGCTACACCTTC
clone_size: .; j_call: TRBJ2-7; v_call: TRBV2; d_call: .; cdr3_aa: CASKGWQALFAYEQYF; cdr3_nt: TGTGCCAGCAAGGGGTGGCAGGCATTGTTTGCCTACGAGCAGTACTTC
clone_size: .; j_call: TRBJ2-7; v_call: TRBV5-1; d_call: .; cdr3_aa: CASSLEGTSYEQYF; cdr3_nt: TGCGCCAGCAGCTTGGAGGGCACTTCCTACGAGCAGTACTTC
clone_size: .; j_call: TRBJ1-1; v_call: TRBV10-3; d_call: TRBD1; cdr3_aa: CVISGAGTGGEAFF; cdr3_nt: TGTGTCATCAGTGGCGCCGGGACAGGGGGTGAAGCTTTCTTT
clone_size: .; j_call: TRBJ2-1; v_call: TRBV5-1; d_call: TRBD2; cdr3_aa: CASSAMTSGSYNEQFF; cdr3_nt: TGCGCCAGCAGCGCGATGACTAGCGGCTCCTACAATGAGCAGTTCTTC
clone_size: .; j_call: TRBJ1-2; v_call: TRBV15; d_call: TRBD1; cdr3_aa: CATSRDREKGYTF; cdr3_nt: TGTGCCACCAGCAGGGACAGGGAAAAAGGCTACACCTTC
clone_size: .; j_call: TRBJ1-5; v_call: TRBV5-6; d_call: TRBD1; cdr3_aa: CASSGGTGGGQPQHF; cdr3_nt: TGTGCCAGCAGCGGAGGGACAGGGGGCGGGCAGCCCCAGCATTTT
clone_size: .; j_call: TRBJ1-3; v_call: TRBV29-1; d_call: .; cdr3_aa: CSVWTSGNTIYF; cdr3_nt: TGCAGCGTTTGGACGTCTGGAAACACCATATATTTT
clone_size: .; j_call: TRBJ1-2; v_call: TRBV5-6; d_call: TRBD1; cdr3_aa: CASSLWDRDHYGYTF; cdr3_nt: TGTGCCAGCAGCTTGTGGGACAGGGACCACTATGGCTACACCTTC
clone_size: once; j_call: TRBJ2-1; v_call: TRBV4-3; d_call: .; cdr3_aa: CASSQDRRAWQFF; cdr3_nt: TGCGCCAGCAGCCAAGATCGAAGGGCCTGGCAGTTCTTC
clone_size: .; j_call: TRBJ2-7; v_call: TRBV18; d_call: TRBD1; cdr3_aa: CASSQDRGSYEQYF; cdr3_nt: TGTGCCAGCTCACAGGACAGGGGATCGTACGAGCAGTACTTC
clone_size: .; j_call: TRBJ2-2; v_call: TRBV2; d_call: .; cdr3_aa: CATSWENTGELFF; cdr3_nt: TGTGCCACCTCATGGGAGAACACCGGGGAGCTGTTTTTT
clone_size: .; j_call: TRBJ1-1; v_call: TRBV2; d_call: .; cdr3_aa: CASSPQNTEAFF; cdr3_nt: TGTGCCAGCAGTCCTCAGAACACTGAAGCTTTCTTT
clone_size: .; j_call: TRBJ2-1; v_call: TRBV2; d_call: .; cdr3_aa: CASSEARGTRPNEQFF; cdr3_nt: TGTGCCAGCAGTGAAGCTCGAGGGACTCGGCCCAATGAGCAGTTCTTC
clone_size: .; j_call: TRBJ2-7; v_call: TRBV10-3; d_call: TRBD2; cdr3_aa: CAIRQAGGKYEQYF; cdr3_nt: TGTGCCATCAGACAAGCGGGAGGGAAATACGAGCAGTACTTC
clone_size: .; j_call: TRBJ2-5; v_call: TRBV5-1; d_call: TRBD2; cdr3_aa: CASSSRTSGTQETQYF; cdr3_nt: TGCGCCAGCAGCTCACGGACTAGCGGGACTCAAGAGACCCAGTACTTC
clone_size: .; j_call: TRBJ2-7; v_call: TRBV5-1; d_call: .; cdr3_aa: CASSLGAATPTYEQYF; cdr3_nt: TGCGCCAGCAGCTTAGGTGCGGCGACCCCAACCTACGAGCAGTACTTC
clone_size: .; j_call: TRBJ2-3; v_call: TRBV10-1; d_call: TRBD2; cdr3_aa: CASSPFSGRAGPDTQYF; cdr3_nt: TGCGCCAGCAGCCCCTTTAGCGGGAGGGCCGGGCCAGATACGCAGTATTTT
clone_size: once; j_call: TRBJ2-1; v_call: TRBV6-1; d_call: .; cdr3_aa: CASSAGQGTYNEQFF; cdr3_nt: TGTGCCAGCAGTGCGGGGCAGGGGACCTACAATGAGCAGTTCTTC